This section outlines one T cell receptor (beta chain) sequence together with its context. Antigen unknown. A multiplex PCR was run with 60 Vbeta primers and 13 Jbeta primers. The data were produced by immunoSEQ multiplex PCR, yet TCRdb's version contains in-frame clones alone and is incomplete. The sample consists of 75,000 to 80,000 clones, about 76% of them appearing once. This sample stems from a study of cytomegalovirus exposure and HLA in healthy donors. Overall study results and limits: Judged likely to be a sequencing artifact was a cluster of highly shared sequence variants.

The sequenced material came from PBMCs. This clonotype was obtained from a male donor in good health and CMV-seropositive.

DNA for the CDR3: TGTGCCAGCAGTGCAGGTACCAGAGTTAAGCTAGCCAAAAACATTCAGTACTTC. Translating it yields CASSAGTRVKLAKNIQYF. The chain recombines TRBV2 with TRBJ2-4, with unresolved D. CDR1 and CDR2 from the germline V gene are SNHLY and FYNNEI. The CDR3 covers 18 residues. Between the trimmed V and J ends, which lost 4 bases and 0 bases, there was a span of 19 bases.